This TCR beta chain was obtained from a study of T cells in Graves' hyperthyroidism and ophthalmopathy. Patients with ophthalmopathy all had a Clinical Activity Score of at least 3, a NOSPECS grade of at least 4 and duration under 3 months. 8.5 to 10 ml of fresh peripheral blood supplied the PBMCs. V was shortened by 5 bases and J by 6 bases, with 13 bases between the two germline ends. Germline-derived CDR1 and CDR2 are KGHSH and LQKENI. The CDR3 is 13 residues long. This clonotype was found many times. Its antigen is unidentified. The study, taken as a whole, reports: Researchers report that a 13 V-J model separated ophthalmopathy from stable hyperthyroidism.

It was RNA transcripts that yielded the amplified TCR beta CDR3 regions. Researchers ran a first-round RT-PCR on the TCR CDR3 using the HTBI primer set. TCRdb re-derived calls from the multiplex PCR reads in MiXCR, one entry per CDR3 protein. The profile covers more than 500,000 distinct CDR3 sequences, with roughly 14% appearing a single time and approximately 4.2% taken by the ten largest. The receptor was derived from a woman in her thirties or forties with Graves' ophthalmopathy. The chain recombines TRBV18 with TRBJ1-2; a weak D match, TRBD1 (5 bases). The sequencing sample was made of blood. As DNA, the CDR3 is TGTGCCAGCTCAGGCGAAGGGACCCATGGCTACACCTTC. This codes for CASSGEGTHGYTF.